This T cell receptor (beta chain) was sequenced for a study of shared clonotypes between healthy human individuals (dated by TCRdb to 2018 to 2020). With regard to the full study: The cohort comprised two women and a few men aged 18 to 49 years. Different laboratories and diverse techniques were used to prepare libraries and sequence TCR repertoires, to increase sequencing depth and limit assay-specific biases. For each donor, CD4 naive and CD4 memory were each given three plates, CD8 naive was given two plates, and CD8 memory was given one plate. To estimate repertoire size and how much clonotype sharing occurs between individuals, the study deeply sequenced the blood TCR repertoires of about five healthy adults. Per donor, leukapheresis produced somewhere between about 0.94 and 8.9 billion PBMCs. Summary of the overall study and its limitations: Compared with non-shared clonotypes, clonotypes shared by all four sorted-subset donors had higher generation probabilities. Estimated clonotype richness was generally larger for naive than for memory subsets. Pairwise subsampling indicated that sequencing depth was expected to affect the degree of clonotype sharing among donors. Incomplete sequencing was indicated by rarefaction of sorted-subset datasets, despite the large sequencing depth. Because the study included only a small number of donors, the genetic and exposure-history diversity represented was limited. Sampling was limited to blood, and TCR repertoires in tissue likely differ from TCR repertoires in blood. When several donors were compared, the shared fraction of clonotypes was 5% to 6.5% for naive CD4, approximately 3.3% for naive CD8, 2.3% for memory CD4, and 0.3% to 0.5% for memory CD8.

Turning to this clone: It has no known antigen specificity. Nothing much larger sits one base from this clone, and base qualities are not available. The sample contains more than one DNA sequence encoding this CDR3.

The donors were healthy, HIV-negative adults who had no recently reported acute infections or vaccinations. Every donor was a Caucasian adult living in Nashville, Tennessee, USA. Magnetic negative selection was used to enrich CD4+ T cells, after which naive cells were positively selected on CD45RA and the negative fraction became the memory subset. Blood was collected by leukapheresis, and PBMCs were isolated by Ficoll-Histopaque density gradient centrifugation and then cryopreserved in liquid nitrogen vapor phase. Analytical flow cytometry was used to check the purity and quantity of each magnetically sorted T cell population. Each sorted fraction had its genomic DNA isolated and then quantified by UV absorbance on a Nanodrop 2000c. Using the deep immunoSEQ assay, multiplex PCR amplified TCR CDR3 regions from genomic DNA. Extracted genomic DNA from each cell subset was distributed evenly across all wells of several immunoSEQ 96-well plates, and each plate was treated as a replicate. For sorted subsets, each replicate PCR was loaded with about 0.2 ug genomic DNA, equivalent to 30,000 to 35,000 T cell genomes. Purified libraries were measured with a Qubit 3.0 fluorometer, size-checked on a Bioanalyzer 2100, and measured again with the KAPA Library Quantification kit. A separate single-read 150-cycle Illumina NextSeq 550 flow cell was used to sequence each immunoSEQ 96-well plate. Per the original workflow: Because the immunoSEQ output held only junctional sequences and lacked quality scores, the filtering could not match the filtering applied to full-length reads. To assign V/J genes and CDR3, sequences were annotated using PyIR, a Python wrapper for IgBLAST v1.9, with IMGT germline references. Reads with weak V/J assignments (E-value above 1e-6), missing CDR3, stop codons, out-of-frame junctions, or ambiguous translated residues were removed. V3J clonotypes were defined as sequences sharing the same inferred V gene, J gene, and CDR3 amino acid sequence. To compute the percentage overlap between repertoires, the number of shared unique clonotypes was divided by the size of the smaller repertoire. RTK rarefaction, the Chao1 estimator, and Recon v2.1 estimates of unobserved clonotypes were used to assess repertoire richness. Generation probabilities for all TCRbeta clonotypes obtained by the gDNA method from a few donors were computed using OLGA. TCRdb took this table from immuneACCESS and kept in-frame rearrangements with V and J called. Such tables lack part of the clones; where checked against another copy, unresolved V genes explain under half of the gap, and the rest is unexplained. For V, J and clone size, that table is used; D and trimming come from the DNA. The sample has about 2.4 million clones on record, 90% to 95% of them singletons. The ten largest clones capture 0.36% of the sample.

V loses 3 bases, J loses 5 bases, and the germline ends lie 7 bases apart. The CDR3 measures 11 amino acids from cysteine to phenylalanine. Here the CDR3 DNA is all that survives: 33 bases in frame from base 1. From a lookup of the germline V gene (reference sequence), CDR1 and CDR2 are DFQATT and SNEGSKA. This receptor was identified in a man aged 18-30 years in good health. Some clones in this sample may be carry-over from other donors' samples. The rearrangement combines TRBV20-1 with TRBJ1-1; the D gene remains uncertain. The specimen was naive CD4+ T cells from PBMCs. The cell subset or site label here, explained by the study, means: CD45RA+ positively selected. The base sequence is TGCAGTGCTAGCCGTGGGACTGAAGCTTTCTTT. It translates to CSASRGTEAFF.